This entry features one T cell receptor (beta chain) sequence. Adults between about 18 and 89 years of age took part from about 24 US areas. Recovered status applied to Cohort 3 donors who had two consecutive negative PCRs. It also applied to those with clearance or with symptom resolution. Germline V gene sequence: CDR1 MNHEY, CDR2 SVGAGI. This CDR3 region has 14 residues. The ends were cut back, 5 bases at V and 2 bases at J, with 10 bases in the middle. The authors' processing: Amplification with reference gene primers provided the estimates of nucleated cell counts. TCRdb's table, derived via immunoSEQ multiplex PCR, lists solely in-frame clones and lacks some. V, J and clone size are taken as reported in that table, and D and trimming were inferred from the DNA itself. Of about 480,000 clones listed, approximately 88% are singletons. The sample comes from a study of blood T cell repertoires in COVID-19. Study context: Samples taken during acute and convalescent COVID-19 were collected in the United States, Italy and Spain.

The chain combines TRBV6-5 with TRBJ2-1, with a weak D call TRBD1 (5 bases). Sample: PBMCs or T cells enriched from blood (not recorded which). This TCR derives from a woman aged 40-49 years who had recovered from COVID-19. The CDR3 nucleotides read TGTGCCAGCAGTCACAGGTCCCCCTACAATGAGCAGTTCTTC. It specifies CASSHRSPYNEQFF.